This T cell receptor beta chain was sequenced for a study of long-term antiretroviral therapy in people with HIV. The immunoSEQ assay was v3.0, run at survey level. Per-sample targets for sequencing were roughly 40,000-55,000 T-cell genomes. The protocol was immunoSEQ multiplex PCR, while the TCRdb copy is restricted to in-frame clones and leaves out a portion. In the table there are about 27,000 clones, about 82% of which are singletons. Comments on this clone: Its antigen is unknown.

Study observations and caveats: Repertoire composition at all time points was dominated by clones that had expanded before ART. Gathering of blood took place between the mid-2000s and the late 2010s, possibly under older ART regimens.

The CDR3 is 15 residues long. This rearrangement joins TRBV21-1 to TRBJ1-6; the tabulated D call, TRBD1, remains unverified against the DNA. TRBV21-1 is recorded as a pseudogene. The sample here was unsorted PBMCs, taken 0.8 years before starting antiretroviral therapy. The receptor comes from a man aged 18 to 35 with HIV. The CDR3 region has the DNA TGTGCCAGCAGCAAATCAGGGCCCTATGGTTCACCCCTCCACTTT. It is translated as CASSKSGPYGSPLHF.